The 23 T cell receptor beta chains in this list originate from one sample, sequenced in a study of cytomegalovirus exposure and HLA in healthy donors. The primer mix had 60 Vbeta and 13 Jbeta primers. Only in-frame clones appear in the TCRdb table, and some are missing; sequencing was by immunoSEQ multiplex PCR. The sample lists some 180,000 clones; 80% to 90% were seen once. Sequencing used PBMCs. The receptors shown here come from a man younger than 45 in good health and CMV-seropositive.

This sequence joins TRBV18 and TRBJ1-2; D is perhaps TRBD1 (5 bases). Germline assignment: CDR1 KGHSH and CDR2 LQKENI. The CDR3 is made up of 15 amino acids. The V gene lost 0 bases and the J gene lost 4 bases, with 12 bases spanning the gap. The CDR3 region is CASSPPGVPSYGYTF. CDR3 coding DNA: TGTGCCAGCTCACCACCAGGGGTCCCCTCCTATGGCTACACCTTC.

V usage is TRBV7-2 and J usage is TRBJ1-2; TRBD1 matches at 7 bases. The CDR3 extends over 15 amino acids. The ends lost 6 bases at V and 2 bases at J; junction bases unmatched: 9. Per the germline V gene, CDR1 is SGHTA and CDR2 is FQGNSA. CDR3 coding DNA: TGTGCCAGCAGACCTGGACAGGCGGCGAACTATGGCTACACCTTC. It is translated as CASRPGQAANYGYTF.

The V and J genes are TRBV11-3 and TRBJ2-7, with TRBD2 matching over 7 bases. Per the germline V gene, CDR1 is SGHNT and CDR2 is YENEEA. V dropped 0 bases and J dropped 4; count of bases not matched to a gene: 6. This CDR3 region has 15 residues. The CDR3 region has the DNA TGTGCCAGCAGCTTAGATCCTAGCGGTTCTTACGAGCAGTACTTC. Its translation is CASSLDPSGSYEQYF.

V is TRBV7-9 and J is TRBJ2-5; 7 nucleotides line up with TRBD2. V shed 5 bases, J shed 5 bases, and the junction held 5 bases outside the gene matches. The CDR3 consists of 13 residues. In germline, CDR1 is SEHNR, CDR2 FQNEAQ (reference sequence). CDR3 in amino acids: CASSEDGRETQYF. The CDR3 bases are TGTGCCAGCAGCGAGGACGGGAGGGAGACCCAGTACTTC.

The V and J genes are TRBV18 and TRBJ2-2; TRBD1 matches 10 bases. V lost 3 bases, J lost 7 bases, and 8 bases stayed unmatched. The germline gives CDR1 KGHSH, CDR2 LQKENI. The CDR3 has 16 amino acids. The CDR3 nucleotides are TGTGCCAGCTCACCGGCACGGGGACAGGGGCGCGGGGAGCTGTTTTTT. This sequence encodes CASSPARGQGRGELFF.

The rearrangement links TRBV13 to TRBJ1-1; TRBD1 might be the D (5 bases). The germline V gene encodes CDR1 PRHDT and CDR2 FYEKMQ (reference sequence). The CDR3 sequence is 15 residues long. V lost 2 bases and J 1 base, leaving 11 bases between the germline ends. CDR3: CASSLTEGRNTEAFF. The CDR3 nucleotides are TGTGCCAGCAGCTTAACGGAGGGGAGGAACACTGAAGCTTTCTTT.

CDR3 sequence (DNA): TGTGCCAGCAGCCTGACAGGCCCTGGAAACACCATATATTTT. It translates to CASSLTGPGNTIYF. The chain uses TRBV2 and TRBJ1-3; TRBD1 might be the D (6 bases). In germline, CDR1 is SNHLY, CDR2 FYNNEI. Deletions cut 6 bases from V and 2 bases from J, with 11 bases between. CDR3 length: 14 amino acids.

This chain joins TRBV6-1 and TRBJ2-6, with 7 bases matching TRBD1. J was trimmed by 2 bases and V by 6 bases; bases with no gene match: 1. Germline values: CDR1 MNHNS, CDR2 SASEGT. This CDR3 comprises 14 residues. In nucleotides, the CDR3 is TGTGCCAGCAGCCAGGGGGCTGGGGCCAACGTCCTGACTTTC. As protein: CASSQGAGANVLTF.

V usage is TRBV2 and J usage is TRBJ2-7; D might be TRBD2 (6 bases). Trimming removed 6 bases at V and 3 bases at J, with 12 bases between. Germline V lookup: CDR1 SNHLY, CDR2 FYNNEI. This CDR3 is built from 13 residues. The DNA for the CDR3 is TGTGCCAGCAGCGCGGGACTTTTCTACGAGCAGTACTTC. It codes for CASSAGLFYEQYF.

The chain carries TRBV15 and TRBJ2-5; TRBD2 aligns across 7 bases. In germline, CDR1 is LNHNV, CDR2 YYDKDF (reference sequence). The ends lost 0 bases at V and 5 bases at J; junction bases unmatched: 15. The CDR3 has 18 amino acids. This chain's CDR3 is CATSRDVRTLGSGETQYF. DNA of the CDR3: TGTGCCACCAGCAGAGATGTCCGAACCTTAGGTAGCGGGGAGACCCAGTACTTC.

This CDR3 reads CASSYLAGDETQYF. The CDR3 DNA sequence: TGTGCCAGCAGTTACCTGGCGGGAGATGAGACCCAGTACTTC. The J gene is TRBJ2-5, the V gene TRBV6-5; TRBD2 agrees at 7 bases. With V trimmed by 2 bases and J by 5 bases, 5 bases remained unmatched. Germline CDR1 and CDR2: MNHEY and SVGAGI. This CDR3 spans 14 amino acids.

In the case of this clone: In the same sample, other DNA sequences code for this CDR3. The gene calls are TRBV9 and TRBJ1-2; D call uncertain. V was trimmed by 0 bases and J by 7 bases, leaving 10 bases between them. Germline V gives CDR1 SGDLS, CDR2 YYNGEE. There are 13 residues in the CDR3. Here the CDR3 DNA reads TGTGCCAGCAGCGTAGCGGGGTATGGTGGCTACACCTTC. It specifies CASSVAGYGGYTF.

J is TRBJ1-3 and V is TRBV7-2; TRBD1 might be the D (6 bases). V was cut by 5 bases and J by 0 bases, with 11 bases left in between. The CDR3 totals 15 residues. CDR1 SGHTA and CDR2 FQGNSA come from the germline V gene. The CDR3 region has the DNA TGTGCCAGCAGCCCCCAGGGGAGCTCTGGAAACACCATATATTTT. Protein sequence: CASSPQGSSGNTIYF.

The chain uses TRBV27 and TRBJ2-1, with 9 bases fitting TRBD2. With V trimmed by 6 bases and J by 8 bases, 8 bases remained unmatched. The CDR3 consists of 14 residues. Germline CDR1 and CDR2: MNHEY and SMNVEV (reference sequence). The CDR3 spells CASRVAGASDEQFF. In DNA form, the CDR3 reads TGTGCCAGCAGAGTAGCGGGAGCTAGCGATGAGCAGTTCTTC.

This clone was recorded once. The CDR3 DNA reads as TGTGCCACCAGCAGAGATCCTCCGCGAGTCGGGACCCAGTACTTC. The encoded protein is CATSRDPPRVGTQYF. This chain links TRBV15 with TRBJ2-5; D unresolved. Deletions cut 0 bases from V and 7 bases from J, with 15 bases between. There are 15 residues in the CDR3. In germline, CDR1 is LNHNV, CDR2 YYDKDF (reference sequence).

The chain employs TRBV7-2 and TRBJ2-1; 10 positions agree with TRBD1. V lost 5 bases, J lost 9 bases, and 13 bases stayed unmatched. Germline values: CDR1 SGHTA, CDR2 FQGNSA. The CDR3 runs to 16 residues. The CDR3 DNA reads TGTGCCAGCAGCCCTTTTATGAGACAGGGGGCGATTGAGCAGTTCTTC. Its protein is CASSPFMRQGAIEQFF.

This chain uses TRBV7-9 with TRBJ2-3; D is unclear. The V gene's germline CDR1 is SEHNR and CDR2 FQNEAQ (reference sequence). The CDR3 loop spans 13 amino acids. V was trimmed by 2 bases and J by 4 bases, leaving 7 bases between them. The CDR3 loop reads CASSLYRADTQYF. CDR3 nucleotide sequence: TGTGCCAGCAGCTTATATCGGGCAGATACGCAGTATTTT.

CDR3 amino acids: CASRVNRAKTYEQYF. CDR3 DNA: TGTGCCAGCAGGGTAAACAGGGCAAAAACCTACGAGCAGTACTTC. The rearrangement links TRBV2 to TRBJ2-7; D is perhaps TRBD1 (6 bases). The V end was cut by 6 bases, the J end by 2 bases, with 17 bases between. This CDR3 region has 15 residues. Germline lookup yields CDR1 SNHLY and CDR2 FYNNEI.

The chain carries TRBV9 and TRBJ1-2; D possibly corresponds to TRBD1 (6 bases). Germline V CDR1 and CDR2: SGDLS, YYNGEE. V was shortened by 2 bases and J by 4 bases, with 15 bases between the two germline ends. CDR3 length equals 15 residues. The CDR3 nucleotides are TGTGCCAGCAGCGTTCCATCTACAGGGATCTATGGCTACACCTTC. This gives the protein CASSVPSTGIYGYTF.

V usage is TRBV29-1 and J usage is TRBJ2-5, with a tentative D call TRBD1 (6 bases). The germline V gene encodes CDR1 SQVTM and CDR2 ANQGSEA. This CDR3 comprises 14 residues. With 6 bases removed from V and 6 bases from J, the gap between germline ends came to 20 bases. For the CDR3, the DNA is TGCAGCGTCAGACCGGCAGTAACAGGGAAGACCCAGTACTTC. It yields the protein CSVRPAVTGKTQYF. Supplemented by reference TRBV29-1 and TRBJ2-5, the full variable domain reads SAVISQKPSRDICQRGTSLTIQCQVDSQVTMMFWYRQQPGQSLTLIATANQGSEATYESGFVIDKFPISRPNLTFSTLTVSNMSPEDSSIYLCSVRPAVTGKTQYFGPGTRLLVL.

By its share, this clone is medium-sized. The chain couples TRBV5-4 to TRBJ2-4; 8 nucleotides match TRBD1. The ends lost 0 bases at V and 2 bases at J; junction bases unmatched: 10. Germline-derived CDR1 and CDR2 are SGHNT and YYREEE (reference sequence). The CDR3 totals 18 residues. In nucleotides, the CDR3 is TGTGCCAGCAGCTTGGGGACAGGGACGACTAATCCCAAAAACATTCAGTACTTC. It encodes CASSLGTGTTNPKNIQYF.

The V gene is TRBV9, the J gene TRBJ2-3; possibly TRBD1 for D (6 bases). The ends were cut back, 4 bases at V and 2 bases at J, with 11 bases in the middle. The germline gives CDR1 SGDLS, CDR2 YYNGEE. This CDR3 contains 14 residues. CDR3 DNA: TGTGCCAGCAGCCAACAGGGATACACAGATACGCAGTATTTT. Protein: CASSQQGYTDTQYF.

The J gene is TRBJ1-4, the V gene TRBV5-1, with 9 positions matching TRBD1. Looked up from germline, CDR1 is SGHRS and CDR2 is YFSETQ. This CDR3 spans 14 amino acids. V was pared by 4 bases and J by 2 bases, with 0 bases of the junction left unmatched. The CDR3 bases are TGCGCCAGCAGCACAGGGGGCACTAATGAAAAACTGTTTTTT. This gives the protein CASSTGGTNEKLFF.